Listed below are T cell receptor beta chains from one sample, sequenced in a study of identical twins. TCRdb itself ran the 5' RACE reads through MiXCR, one entry per CDR3 protein. In the table there are a few hundred thousand distinct CDR3 sequences, approximately 9.1% of which are singletons. Sample: naive T cells sorted from blood. The receptor source for this set is a woman aged 50 to 60 in good health. The CDR3 runs from the conserved cysteine through the conserved F or W. The D gene is left open where the match is weak. Clone size is shown for a subset of rows, as once, few, many or a class of expanded clone.

CASSFAPGELFF | TGTGCCAGCAGCTTCGCTCCCGGGGAGCTGTTTTTT | TRBV7-8 | . | TRBJ2-2 | few
CASSQVVQGVGEQYF | TGCGCCAGCAGCCAAGTCGTACAGGGCGTAGGCGAGCAGTACTTC | TRBV4-1 | . | TRBJ2-7 | many
CASSPWTSGRGSTKNIQYF | TGCGCCAGCAGCCCATGGACTAGCGGGAGAGGCTCTACCAAAAACATTCAGTACTTC | TRBV5-1 | TRBD2 | TRBJ2-4 | many
CASSEYRAGGGNEQFF | TGTGCCAGCAGTGAATATCGAGCGGGAGGGGGCAATGAGCAGTTCTTC | TRBV25-1 | TRBD2 | TRBJ2-1 | .
CASSFPPRGSQETQYF | TGTGCCAGCAGCTTCCCTCCCCGAGGGTCCCAAGAGACCCAGTACTTC | TRBV7-2 | . | TRBJ2-5 | few
CASSHQDPTLFF | TGTGCCAGCAGCCACCAGGACCCCACTCTGTTCTTC | TRBV3-1 | . | TRBJ2-1 | .
CASSRSTTYNEQFF | TGTGCCAGCAGCCGCAGTACAACTTACAATGAGCAGTTCTTC | TRBV12-3/TRBV12-4 | . | TRBJ2-1 | many
CASNSGSGETQYF | TGTGCCAGCAATAGCGGGAGCGGGGAGACCCAGTACTTC | TRBV13 | TRBD2 | TRBJ2-5 | few
CASSQDTGHNEQFF | TGTGCCAGCAGCCAAGACACAGGGCACAATGAGCAGTTCTTC | TRBV3-1 | . | TRBJ2-1 | few
CASGLAVKGEQFF | TGTGCCAGCGGACTAGCGGTTAAGGGTGAGCAGTTCTTC | TRBV12-3/TRBV12-4 | TRBD2 | TRBJ2-1 | .
CASSITGSSYNEQFF | TGTGCCAGCAGTATCACAGGGAGCTCCTACAATGAGCAGTTCTTC | TRBV12-3/TRBV12-4 | . | TRBJ2-1 | many
CASSLSQAGVFYNEQFF | TGTGCCAGCAGCTTGTCCCAGGCCGGGGTGTTTTACAATGAGCAGTTCTTC | TRBV5-6 | . | TRBJ2-1 | .
CASLLGGNSRTVDTGELFF | TGTGCCAGCTTGCTGGGCGGGAATTCGAGGACGGTGGACACCGGGGAGCTGTTTTTT | TRBV12-3/TRBV12-4 | . | TRBJ2-2 | many
CAWSVGGKQETQYF | TGTGCCTGGAGTGTAGGGGGAAAACAAGAGACCCAGTACTTC | TRBV30 | . | TRBJ2-5 | few
CASSNLDYTGELFF | TGTGCCAGTAGTAATCTAGATTACACCGGGGAGCTGTTTTTT | TRBV19 | . | TRBJ2-2 | .
CASSLVVGGTGGLRTEAFF | TGTGCCAGCAGCTTAGTTGTAGGGGGAACAGGGGGCTTGAGGACTGAAGCTTTCTTT | TRBV7-9 | TRBD1 | TRBJ1-1 | .
CATSDLTSESYNEQFF | TGTGCCACCAGTGATCTGACTAGCGAATCCTACAATGAGCAGTTCTTC | TRBV24-1 | TRBD2 | TRBJ2-1 | .
CASSPDPGNRGTQYF | TGTGCCAGCAGTCCGGACCCGGGCAACAGGGGTACGCAGTATTTT | TRBV12-3/TRBV12-4 | TRBD1 | TRBJ2-3 | few
CASSQEFHTGELFF | TGTGCCAGCAGCCAAGAGTTCCACACCGGGGAGCTGTTTTTT | TRBV3-1 | . | TRBJ2-2 | few
CAWSGLDDTQYF | TGTGCCTGGAGTGGACTTGACGATACGCAGTATTTT | TRBV30 | . | TRBJ2-3 | few
CASSLKGTGANVLTF | TGTGCCAGCAGTTTAAAGGGGACTGGGGCCAACGTCCTGACTTTC | TRBV12-3/TRBV12-4 | . | TRBJ2-6 | .
CASSPWTNEQFF | TGTGCCAGCAGCCCTTGGACTAATGAGCAGTTCTTC | TRBV7-9 | . | TRBJ2-1 | few
CASKLGGGPAAEAFF | TGTGCCAGCAAGTTGGGAGGGGGACCGGCGGCTGAAGCTTTCTTT | TRBV6-5 | . | TRBJ1-1 | many
CASSPGTSETQYF | TGCGCCAGCAGCCCCGGGACTTCGGAGACCCAGTACTTC | TRBV5-1 | . | TRBJ2-5 | few
CASSIQGGGYTF | TGCGCCAGCAGTATACAGGGCGGAGGCTACACCTTC | TRBV10-2 | . | TRBJ1-2 | many
CATSPGEVDTQYF | TGTGCCACCAGCCCGGGGGAGGTAGATACGCAGTATTTT | TRBV15 | . | TRBJ2-3 | .
CASSVSSGQGNEQYF | TGTGCCAGCAGCGTATCCTCTGGGCAGGGAAACGAGCAGTACTTC | TRBV9 | . | TRBJ2-7 | few
CASSLGEGETQYF | TGCGCCAGCAGCTTGGGAGAGGGAGAGACCCAGTACTTC | TRBV5-1 | . | TRBJ2-5 | .
CASSQGLWKTQYF | TGTGCCAGCAGCCAAGGCTTGTGGAAGACCCAGTACTTC | TRBV3-1 | . | TRBJ2-5 | .
CASSQLGLWGETQYF | TGTGCCAGCAGCCAGCTCGGACTTTGGGGAGAGACCCAGTACTTC | TRBV7-8 | . | TRBJ2-5 | .
CASRSGTNEKLFF | TGTGCCAGCAGGAGTGGAACTAATGAAAAACTGTTTTTT | TRBV2 | . | TRBJ1-4 | many
CASSFGGSGTDNEQFF | TGTGCCAGCAGTTTTGGGGGTTCCGGGACAGACAATGAGCAGTTCTTC | TRBV12-3/TRBV12-4 | TRBD1 | TRBJ2-1 | few
CASSLVPAGLTSSTDTQYF | TGCGCCAGCAGCTTGGTTCCTGCGGGATTAACCTCAAGCACAGATACGCAGTATTTT | TRBV5-1 | . | TRBJ2-3 | .
CASSFGSGARNNEQFF | TGTGCCAGCAGTTTTGGTAGCGGCGCTAGAAACAATGAGCAGTTCTTC | TRBV28 | . | TRBJ2-1 | few
CASSTGTSALRAETQYF | TGTGCCAGCAGCACCGGGACTAGCGCTTTGAGGGCAGAGACCCAGTACTTC | TRBV12-3/TRBV12-4 | TRBD2 | TRBJ2-5 | many